The clone carrying this T cell receptor (beta chain) has only one observation. What it recognizes is unknown. This table comes from immunoSEQ multiplex PCR, and its TCRdb copy is limited to in-frame clones, with some not included. The table records about 110,000 clones, approximately 92% of them present only once. These data belong to a study of T cell repertoires and HLA-DP antigens. The sequence was obtained from a woman aged 18-29 years in good health and CMV-seronegative. Sample: CD4+ T cells from PBMCs.

The CDR3 DNA follows: TGTGCCAGCAGTTATGTAGGGGATACGCAGTATTTT. This translates into CASSYVGDTQYF. The chain has TRBV6-6 and TRBJ2-3; no firm D call. This CDR3 is built from 12 residues. Germline V gene sequence: CDR1 MNHNY, CDR2 SVGAGI (reference sequence). V lost 3 bases and J 6 bases, leaving 7 bases between the germline ends.